The 19 T cell receptor beta chains presented below share a single source sample, sequenced in a study of post-analysis software for immune sequencing data. Study outcomes and limitations: Patients carried 4 or 5 TRBV segments more frequently than controls did, and TRBV5-6, TRBV5-1 and TRBV20-1 were among them.

The antigens for these receptors are not known. Every TCR beta cDNA library bore unique molecular identifiers. TCRdb redid the calling of the PCR reads with MiXCR, one entry per CDR3 protein. The sample shows hundreds of thousands of distinct CDR3 sequences, 30% to 40% of them seen only once. The sequenced sample consisted of blood. These receptors were collected from a girl between 2 and 10 years old with multiple sclerosis.

J is TRBJ2-3 and V is TRBV20-1; D perhaps matches TRBD1 (6 bases). V was trimmed by 0 bases and J by 2 bases, leaving 9 bases between them. The CDR3 sequence is 14 residues long. Per germline, CDR1 DFQATT and CDR2 SNEGSKA (reference sequence). The CDR3 sequence is CSAREGADTDTQYF. Here the CDR3 DNA reads TGCAGTGCTAGAGAGGGGGCAGACACAGATACGCAGTATTTT.

Details on this clonotype: A much bigger clone sits one base away, suggesting this may be a read error. The chain carries TRBV29-1 and TRBJ2-1; D gene unclear. Germline values: CDR1 SQVTM, CDR2 ANQGSEA. This CDR3 is 15 amino acids long. CDR3 in DNA: TGCAGCGTTGTTGTCGGCCTGAACTCCCACAATGAGCAGTTCTTC. Encoded protein: CSVVVGLNSHNEQFF.

There are a few counts of this clonotype. The chain carries TRBV27 and TRBJ2-7, with TRBD2 matching over 12 bases. V lost 4 bases and J lost 5; bases outside the gene matches: 6. The CDR3 is 15 amino acids. Germline V lookup: CDR1 MNHEY, CDR2 SMNVEV (reference sequence). In DNA, the CDR3 is TGTGCCAGCAGTTCGGTGACTAGCGGGGGAAACGAGCAGTACTTC. Residues: CASSSVTSGGNEQYF.

The count of this clonotype is one. This chain connects TRBV10-3 to TRBJ1-2, with D possibly TRBD1 on 5 matching bases. V lost 3 bases, J lost 2 bases, and 10 bases lay in between. The CDR3 covers 14 residues. CDR1 and CDR2 from the germline V gene are ENHRY and SYGVKD. The CDR3 nucleotides read TGTGCCATCAGTGACGGGGGGAGGAACTATGGCTACACCTTC. Protein sequence: CAISDGGRNYGYTF.

This clonotype was picked up a small number of times. J is TRBJ2-5 and V is TRBV4-2, with 8 bases lining up with TRBD1. This CDR3 is 18 amino acids long. V dropped 0 bases and J dropped 0; count of bases not matched to a gene: 9. Germline V gene sequence: CDR1 LGHNA, CDR2 YNFKEQ. CDR3 sequence (DNA): TGTGCCAGCAGCCAAGAGAGTCAGGGGGCGGGGTACCAAGAGACCCAGTACTTC. Translated, it gives CASSQESQGAGYQETQYF.

V usage is TRBV18 and J usage is TRBJ2-7, with D possibly matching TRBD1 (6 bases). CDR1 is KGHSH and CDR2 is LQKENI in the germline V gene. The CDR3 length is 14 residues. V lost 3 bases and J 8 bases, leaving 17 bases between the germline ends. CDR3 residues: CASSPENGRGKQYF. Written as DNA, the CDR3 is TGTGCCAGCTCACCTGAAAACGGAAGGGGGAAGCAGTACTTC.

Remarks on this clonotype: Relative to the germline gene, one junction end is altered; a read error may explain this. The V gene is TRBV7-2, the J gene TRBJ2-1; 11 bases match TRBD2. Germline CDR1 SGHTA, CDR2 FQGNSA. This CDR3 has 18 residues. CDR3 amino acids: CVSSLAGLRTSGLDEQFF. The CDR3 nucleotides read TGTGTCAGCAGCTTAGCGGGGTTAAGGACTAGCGGGTTGGATGAGCAGTTCTTC.

This clonotype was counted between two and nine times. This rearrangement joins TRBV6-5 to TRBJ2-4, with 8 bases that match TRBD1. The germline V gene encodes CDR1 MNHEY and CDR2 SVGAGI. The ends lost 0 bases at V and 0 bases at J; junction bases unmatched: 7. This CDR3 has 18 amino acids. CDR3 bases: TGTGCCAGCAGTTACTCCGCCCAGGGGGCCTTAGCCAAAAACATTCAGTACTTC. Translated: CASSYSAQGALAKNIQYF.

There are a few counts of this clonotype. V and J are TRBV20-1 and TRBJ2-7, with TRBD2 identical over 13 bases. This CDR3 region has 16 residues. V was clipped by 4 bases and J by 2 bases; unmatched bases: 8. Looked up from germline, CDR1 is DFQATT and CDR2 is SNEGSKA (reference sequence). CDR3 region: CSATKLTSGRAYEQYF. The CDR3 DNA sequence: TGCAGTGCTACTAAACTCACTAGCGGGAGGGCCTACGAGCAGTACTTC.

Regarding this clonotype: Relative to the germline gene, one junction end is altered; a read error may explain this. The V call is TRBV27, the J call TRBJ2-5; TRBD2 agrees at 10 bases. Germline CDR1 MNHEY, CDR2 SMNVEV (reference sequence). The CDR3 consists of 20 residues. CDR3 nucleotide sequence: TGTGCCAGCAGTCTAATACCATCCACCCGAGCGGGGGGGCGGGAAGAGGCCCAGTACTTC. It yields the protein CASSLIPSTRAGGREEAQYF.

J is TRBJ2-7 and V is TRBV12-3 or TRBV12-4, with D possibly TRBD1 on 5 matching bases. V lost 3 bases, J lost 0 bases, and 12 bases lay in between. The CDR3 runs 15 residues. The CDR3 is CASSFAGPLSYEQYF. The DNA of the CDR3 is TGTGCCAGCAGTTTTGCAGGGCCCCTCTCCTACGAGCAGTACTTC.

CDR3 in amino acids: CASSLIGKGGYTF. For the CDR3, the DNA is TGTGCCAGCAGTTTAATAGGGAAGGGAGGCTACACCTTC. The chain employs TRBV12-3 or TRBV12-4 and TRBJ1-2; no clear D gene. This CDR3 contains 13 residues. V lost 2 bases and J 8 bases, leaving 12 bases between the germline ends.

This clonotype was observed a few times. The rearrangement links TRBV20-1 to TRBJ1-2, with D maybe TRBD1 (6 bases). Per germline, CDR1 DFQATT and CDR2 SNEGSKA (reference sequence). V lost 6 bases, J lost 0 bases, and 11 bases lay in between. This CDR3 contains 13 residues. The CDR3 loop is CSARGSPNYGYTF. The DNA for the CDR3 is TGCAGTGCCAGGGGCTCTCCTAACTATGGCTACACCTTC.

This chain connects TRBV28 to TRBJ2-7, with 7 bases aligning to TRBD2. The CDR3 runs to 15 residues. Losses at the gene ends were 4 bases for V and 2 bases for J; bases not matched to a gene: 8. Germline CDR1 is MDHEN and CDR2 is SYDVKM. The CDR3 DNA reads as TGTGCCAGCAGTTCCCTAGCGGTAGACCCCTACGAGCAGTACTTC. It specifies CASSSLAVDPYEQYF.

The chain links TRBV10-3 to TRBJ1-2; D remains ambiguous. The V and J ends lost 4 bases and 8 bases respectively, with 11 bases between them. The CDR3 length is 12 residues. CDR1 and CDR2 (germline): ENHRY, SYGVKD. This chain's CDR3 is CAISGSSPGYTF. The CDR3 DNA is TGTGCCATCAGTGGTTCGAGCCCGGGCTACACCTTC.

V and J are TRBV12-3 or TRBV12-4 and TRBJ2-3, with 8 bases that match TRBD2. This CDR3 comprises 15 residues. The V gene end was trimmed by 1 base and the J gene end by 3 bases; junction bases not matched to a gene: 3. The CDR3 sequence: CASSLEGLATDTQYF. The CDR3 coding sequence is TGTGCCAGCAGTTTAGAAGGACTAGCTACAGATACGCAGTATTTT.

This clonotype has only a few counts. This rearrangement joins TRBV29-1 to TRBJ2-7; D remains ambiguous. CDR1 is SQVTM, CDR2 ANQGSEA, per germline. The CDR3 runs 13 residues. V lost 5 bases and J lost 0, with 11 bases in between. The CDR3 protein is CSVLPLGSYEQYF. CDR3 bases: TGCAGCGTTCTTCCCCTCGGCTCCTACGAGCAGTACTTC.

This clonotype has only a few counts. The rearrangement links TRBV7-2 to TRBJ1-2; tentative D call: TRBD1 (5 bases). This CDR3 is built from 15 residues. CDR1 is SGHTA, CDR2 FQGNSA, per germline. V lost 2 bases to trimming and J lost 0 bases, with 10 bases between them. CDR3 coding DNA: TGTGCCAGCAGCTTATTGCCAGGGCCTAACTATGGCTACACCTTC. Its translation is CASSLLPGPNYGYTF.

Concerning this clonotype: This clone may be a read error of a much larger clone one base away. The chain has TRBV11-2 and TRBJ2-3, with TRBD2 identical over 8 bases. This CDR3 is built from 15 residues. Germline V gene lookup returns CDR1 SGHAT and CDR2 FQNNGV. The CDR3 loop reads CASSFSGDITDMQYF. The CDR3 region has the DNA TGTGCCAGCAGCTTTAGCGGGGACATCACAGATATGCAGTATTTT.